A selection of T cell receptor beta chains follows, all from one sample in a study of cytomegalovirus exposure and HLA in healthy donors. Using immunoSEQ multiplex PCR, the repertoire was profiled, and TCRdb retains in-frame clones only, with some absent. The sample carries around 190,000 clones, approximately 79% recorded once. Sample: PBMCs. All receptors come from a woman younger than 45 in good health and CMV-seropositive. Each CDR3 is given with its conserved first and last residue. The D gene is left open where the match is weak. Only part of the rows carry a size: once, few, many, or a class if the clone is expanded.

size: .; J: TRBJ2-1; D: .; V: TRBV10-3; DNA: TGTGCCATCAGTGAGTCCCCGCGTCGTGATGAGCAGTTCTTC; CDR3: CAISESPRRDEQFF
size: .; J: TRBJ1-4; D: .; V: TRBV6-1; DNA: TGTGCCAGCAGTGCCGTCGGGGGAGATGAAAAACTGTTTTTT; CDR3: CASSAVGGDEKLFF
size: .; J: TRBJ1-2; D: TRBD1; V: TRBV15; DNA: TGTGCCACCAGCAGAACAAGGGACAGCGACTATGGCTACACCTTC; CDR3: CATSRTRDSDYGYTF
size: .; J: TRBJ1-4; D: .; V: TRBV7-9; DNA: TGTGCCAGCAGCTTAAGAACAGGGAATGATGAAAAACTGTTTTTT; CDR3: CASSLRTGNDEKLFF
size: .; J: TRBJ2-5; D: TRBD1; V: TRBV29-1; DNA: TGCAGCGTTGAAGGTTGGGGACAGGGGGATAAGACCCAGTACTTC; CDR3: CSVEGWGQGDKTQYF
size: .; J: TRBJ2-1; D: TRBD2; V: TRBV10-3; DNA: TGTGCCATCAGGGTGACTAGCGGTTTATACAATGAGCAGTTCTTC; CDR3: CAIRVTSGLYNEQFF
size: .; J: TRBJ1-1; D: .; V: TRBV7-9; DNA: TGTGCCAGCAGCTTACGACCCGGAGGCACTGAAGCTTTCTTT; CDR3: CASSLRPGGTEAFF
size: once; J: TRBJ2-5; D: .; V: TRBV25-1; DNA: TGTGCCAGCAGCCGAACCCTACGAGAGACCCAGTACTTC; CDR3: CASSRTLRETQYF
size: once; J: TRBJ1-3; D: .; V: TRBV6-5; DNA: TGTGCCAGCAAAGCCTCTGGAAACACCATATATTTT; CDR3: CASKASGNTIYF
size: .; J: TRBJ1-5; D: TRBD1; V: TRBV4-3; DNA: TGCGCCAGCAGCCAAGATTTTAGGACAGGGGGCCAGCCCCAGCATTTT; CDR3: CASSQDFRTGGQPQHF
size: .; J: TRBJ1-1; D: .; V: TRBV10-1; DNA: TGCGCCAGCAGCCGCGACAGTAGTTCTCCTGAAGCTTTCTTT; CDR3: CASSRDSSSPEAFF